The 7 T cell receptor beta chains below come from one sample, sequenced in a study of blood T cells in healthy people across ages. A second PCR, run for roughly 7 to 11 cycles, used a sample-barcoded 5' primer plus a J-beta primer mix. TCRdb recomputed calls from the 5' RACE reads with MiXCR, one row per CDR3 protein. This table holds 600,000 to 1,000,000 distinct CDR3 sequences, 58% found once. Sample: blood. The receptors were sampled from a man aged 25 to 40 in good health.

The rearrangement uses TRBV7-2 and TRBJ2-1, with TRBD1 identical over 8 bases. Looked up from germline, CDR1 is SGHTA and CDR2 is FQGNSA. The V and J ends lost 2 bases and 2 bases, in that order; junction bases with no gene match: 2. The CDR3 is 15 amino acids. The CDR3 bases are TGTGCCAGCAGCTTAAACAGGGGGACCTACAATGAGCAGTTCTTC. Amino acids: CASSLNRGTYNEQFF.

The chain couples TRBV27 to TRBJ2-1; perhaps TRBD1 as D (6 bases). V gave up 3 bases and J gave up 4 bases, with 13 bases separating them. This CDR3 is built from 15 residues. Per germline, CDR1 MNHEY and CDR2 SMNVEV (reference sequence). As DNA, the CDR3 is TGTGCCAGCAGTTTTATTGGACAGTTATACAATGAGCAGTTCTTC. It specifies CASSFIGQLYNEQFF.

This clonotype came up a few times. The V gene is TRBV24-1, the J gene TRBJ2-1; 7 bases are shared with TRBD2. CDR1 KGHDR and CDR2 SFDVKD come from the germline V gene. This CDR3 region has 14 residues. V shed 10 bases, J shed 4 bases, and the junction held 9 bases outside the gene matches. The CDR3, as DNA: TGTGCCACTTCCCCGGGACTAACTTACAATGAGCAGTTCTTC. As protein: CATSPGLTYNEQFF.

The CDR3 DNA sequence: TGTGCCACCAGCAGAGACCACGGAAACTCACCCCTCCACTTT. Its protein product is CATSRDHGNSPLHF. This rearrangement joins TRBV15 to TRBJ1-6; the D is unclear. Germline V lookup: CDR1 LNHNV, CDR2 YYDKDF (reference sequence). CDR3 length equals 14 residues. The V end was cut by 0 bases, the J end by 10 bases, with 10 bases between.

V is TRBV2 and J is TRBJ1-2; D gene unclear. This CDR3 is built from 14 residues. V was cut by 7 bases and J by 4 bases, with 16 bases left in between. The germline V gene encodes CDR1 SNHLY and CDR2 FYNNEI. The CDR3 region is CASTLGPEAYGYTF. The CDR3 bases are TGTGCCAGCACGTTAGGCCCGGAGGCCTATGGCTACACCTTC.

The CDR3 DNA is TGTGCCAGCAGCTTCGAAGGGGGTCAAAGCAATCAGCCCCAGCATTTT. The encoded protein is CASSFEGGQSNQPQHF. The chain combines TRBV7-2 with TRBJ1-5, with D tentatively TRBD1 (6 bases). Germline values: CDR1 SGHTA, CDR2 FQGNSA. The CDR3 spans 16 residues. Trimming shortened V by 3 bases and J by 1 base, and 13 bases separated the two germline ends. The full variable domain, rest sourced from reference TRBV7-2 and TRBJ1-5, is GAGVSQSPSNKVTEKGKDVELRCDPISGHTALYWYRQSLGQGLEFLIYFQGNSAPDKSGLPSDRFSAERTGGSVSTLTIQRTQQEDSAVYLCASSFEGGQSNQPQHFGDGTRLSIL.

The chain joins TRBV27 to TRBJ2-7, with 8 nucleotides matching TRBD2. The CDR3 totals 15 residues. Trimming removed 5 bases from V and 6 bases from J; junction bases left unmatched: 12. CDR1 is MNHEY and CDR2 is SMNVEV in the germline V gene (reference sequence). CDR3 amino acids: CASSAPGLVGVEQYF. CDR3 bases: TGTGCCAGCAGTGCCCCGGGACTAGTTGGGGTCGAGCAGTACTTC.